The clone carrying this T cell receptor beta chain was seen a few times. What it binds is unknown. Assay used: immunoSEQ multiplex PCR; TCRdb lists only in-frame clones, some missing. The sample holds some 16,000 clones, 68% seen once. The CDR3 runs 13 residues. V was trimmed by 5 bases and J by 3 bases, leaving 11 bases between them. Germline CDR1 and CDR2: SGHRS and YFSETQ. This entry belongs to a study of cytotoxic CD8 clonotypes in ibrutinib-treated CLL. Across the study: For this cohort, patients were some 12 relapsed/refractory and 15 treatment-naive, while 17 were IGHV unmutated. After treatment lasting a median roughly eleven months, range 6 to 36, response samples were collected.

Overall study findings and caveats: Clonality was higher at baseline than in age-matched healthy donors and tracked circulating CD8+ T-cell counts. A rise in clonality was seen at ibrutinib response, and a fall back toward baseline was seen at progression.

The material was PBMCs, obtained before ibrutinib treatment. The V gene is TRBV5-1, the J gene TRBJ1-2, with D unclear. The sequence came from a human donor with chronic lymphocytic leukemia. For the CDR3, the DNA is TGCGCCAGCAGACCTGACGGAGACTATGGCTACACCTTC. This sequence encodes CASRPDGDYGYTF.